Each of the 4 T cell receptor beta chains below was sequenced from the same sample in a study of molecular identifiers for immune sequencing clone quantification. TCRdb re-called the PCR reads through MiXCR, storing one row per CDR3 protein. The table records a few hundred thousand distinct CDR3 sequences, roughly 23% of them present only once. The specimen was naive CD8+ T cells from blood, with Jurkat cell RNA spiked in. The sample's subset: FACS-sorted CD8+CD4-CCR7+CD45RA+ naive T cells. The receptor source for this set is a human donor in good health. Some libraries in this study had Jurkat cell RNA spiked in.

This clonotype was counted once. A much larger clone sits a single nucleotide away, making a read error possible. V is TRBV2 and J is TRBJ1-5; 7 nucleotides line up with TRBD1. Germline loops: CDR1 SNHLY, CDR2 FYNNEI. CDR3 length: 12 residues. CDR3 coding DNA: TGTGCCAGCAGGGACAGGAATCGGCCCCAGCATTTT. Its translation is CASRDRNRPQHF.

This clonotype came up a few times. This chain joins TRBV12-3 or TRBV12-4 and TRBJ2-3; TRBD2 aligns across 8 bases. The length of the CDR3 is 20 residues. With 0 bases clipped from V and 4 bases from J, the junction kept 18 bases outside the gene matches. CDR3 sequence (DNA): TGTGCCAGCAGTTTAGCAAAAATATACTCCCTCAGCGGGGGATCAGATACGCAGTATTTT. Translation gives CASSLAKIYSLSGGSDTQYF.

Comments on this clonotype: Given a much more abundant clone one base away, this may be a read error. The rearrangement joins TRBV4-1 to TRBJ1-1, with D perhaps matching TRBD1 (5 bases). Germline loops: CDR1 MGHRA, CDR2 YSYEKL. CDR3 length equals 15 residues. The V end lost 4 bases, the J end lost 5 bases, and 17 bases lay between the germline ends. CDR3 in amino acids: CASSLHGAGGTEAFF. The CDR3 DNA reads TGCGCCAGCAGCCTCCATGGGGCAGGTGGTACTGAAGCTTTCTTT.

This clonotype was picked up many times. The rearrangement joins TRBV20-1 to TRBJ1-3; D gene uncertain. CDR3 length: 16 residues. V lost 1 base and J 4 bases, leaving 17 bases between the germline ends. Germline V gene sequence: CDR1 DFQATT, CDR2 SNEGSKA (reference sequence). CDR3 sequence: CSARGAADEAGNTIYF. As DNA, the CDR3 is TGCAGTGCTAGAGGGGCGGCGGACGAAGCAGGAAACACCATATATTTT.